Each of the 26 T cell receptor beta chains below was sequenced from the same sample in a study of cytomegalovirus exposure and HLA in healthy donors. PCR involved 60 Vbeta and 13 Jbeta primers. Data came from immunoSEQ multiplex PCR; TCRdb stores just in-frame clones and leaves some out. This repertoire shows approximately 59,000 clones, 65% to 80% found once; its top ten account for 15% to 20%. Sequenced input: PBMCs. Receptors originate from a man aged 40-55 years in good health and CMV-seropositive.

In nucleotides, the CDR3 is TGCGCCAGCAGCCTGTTAGGGACTCCTCAAGAGACCCAGTACTTC. Its protein product is CASSLLGTPQETQYF. The chain has TRBV5-1 and TRBJ2-5; maybe TRBD2 (6 bases). The CDR3 runs 15 residues. The V and J ends lost 4 bases and 2 bases respectively, with 15 bases between them. The germline gives CDR1 SGHRS, CDR2 YFSETQ.

J is TRBJ1-1 and V is TRBV19; 9 bases match TRBD1. From germline, CDR1 is LNHDA and CDR2 SQIVND (reference sequence). Trimming at V came to 0 bases and at J to 5 bases, leaving 10 bases not matched to a gene. This CDR3 is 17 amino acids long. CDR3 nucleotide sequence: TGTGCCAGTAGTATAGACTTCTACCGGGACAGGGTTACTGAAGCTTTCTTT. Its translation: CASSIDFYRDRVTEAFF.

Notes on this clone: Other DNA sequences in this specimen translate into the identical CDR3. The chain joins TRBV11-2 to TRBJ1-6; TRBD1 aligns across 7 bases. Losses at the gene ends were 5 bases for V and 9 bases for J; bases not matched to a gene: 7. CDR3 size: 14 residues. Looked up from germline, CDR1 is SGHAT and CDR2 is FQNNGV. The CDR3 sequence: CASSLEGASSPLHF. CDR3 nucleotides: TGTGCCAGCAGCCTGGAGGGGGCTAGTTCACCCCTCCACTTT. The variable domain in full, completed from reference TRBV11-2 and TRBJ1-6, reads EAGVAQSPRYKIIEKRQSVAFWCNPISGHATLYWYQQILGQGPKLLIQFQNNGVVDDSQLPKDRFSAERLKGVDSTLKIQPAKLEDSAVYLCASSLEGASSPLHFGNGTRLTVT.

The chain carries TRBV7-2 and TRBJ2-1; 7 positions match TRBD2. From germline, CDR1 is SGHTA and CDR2 FQGNSA. CDR3 length equals 19 residues. The trim removed 6 bases at V and 1 base at J, leaving 18 bases unmatched. This chain's CDR3 is CASRPGVGRELGSYNEQFF. The CDR3 bases are TGTGCCAGCAGGCCTGGGGTTGGGCGGGAGTTGGGGTCCTACAATGAGCAGTTCTTC. Supplemented by reference TRBV7-2 and TRBJ2-1, the full variable domain reads GAGVSQSPSNKVTEKGKDVELRCDPISGHTALYWYRQSLGQGLEFLIYFQGNSAPDKSGLPSDRFSAERTGGSVSTLTIQRTQQEDSAVYLCASRPGVGRELGSYNEQFFGPGTRLTVL.

The sample holds one count of this clone. This sequence joins TRBV13 and TRBJ2-3; 9 positions match TRBD2. The V gene end was trimmed by 7 bases and the J gene end by 4 bases; junction bases not matched to a gene: 18. Per the germline V gene, CDR1 is PRHDT and CDR2 is FYEKMQ (reference sequence). CDR3 size: 18 residues. The CDR3 loop reads CASNDGLAGIIGSDTQYF. CDR3 DNA: TGTGCCAGCAACGATGGGCTAGCGGGGATTATAGGTTCAGATACGCAGTATTTT.

This clone has more than one count but fewer than ten. This chain connects TRBV13 to TRBJ2-3, with 7 bases matching TRBD2. The CDR3 has 18 amino acids. V shed 3 bases, J shed 2 bases, and the junction held 14 bases outside the gene matches. Germline-derived CDR1 and CDR2 are PRHDT and FYEKMQ (reference sequence). CDR3 nucleotides: TGTGCCAGCAGCTTCTCCCCCCCGGGAGGTTCCCCCACAGATACGCAGTATTTT. Translating gives CASSFSPPGGSPTDTQYF.

This rearrangement joins TRBV2 to TRBJ2-5; the D gene is possibly TRBD2 (5 bases). The CDR3 sequence is 14 residues long. Germline V gene lookup returns CDR1 SNHLY and CDR2 FYNNEI. Trimming left V 6 bases short and J 5 bases short, with 16 bases between. The CDR3 DNA follows: TGTGCCAGCAGAGGACTTCAATTTGAGGAGACCCAGTACTTC. Its protein is CASRGLQFEETQYF.

The chain recombines TRBV7-2 with TRBJ1-5; no firm D call. V lost 7 bases and J 4 bases, leaving 11 bases between the germline ends. CDR3 length: 13 amino acids. CDR1 and CDR2 (germline): SGHTA, FQGNSA. CDR3 nucleotide sequence: TGTGCCAGCACCGTTGTCGGTAATCAGCCCCAGCATTTT. This gives the protein CASTVVGNQPQHF.

This clone has only a few counts. The chain joins TRBV12-5 to TRBJ2-5, with D unclear. The DNA matches TRBJ2-7 better at its end, which makes the J call doubtful. This CDR3 region has 12 residues. CDR1 is LGHNT, CDR2 FRNRAP, per germline. CDR3 in DNA: TGTGCTAGTGGCCCTTGGTCCTACGAGCAGTACTTC. Translating it yields CASGPWSYEQYF.

The chain employs TRBV7-9 and TRBJ2-4; 8 nucleotides agree with TRBD1. This CDR3 comprises 15 residues. With 4 bases clipped from V and 7 bases from J, the junction kept 9 bases outside the gene matches. Germline V gene sequence: CDR1 SEHNR, CDR2 FQNEAQ (reference sequence). The CDR3 is CASSSVDRVGNIQYF. The CDR3 nucleotides are TGTGCCAGCAGCTCGGTGGACAGGGTAGGGAACATTCAGTACTTC.

The V call is TRBV7-9, the J call TRBJ2-7; 10 nucleotides agree with TRBD2. This CDR3 region has 13 residues. Per the germline V gene, CDR1 is SEHNR and CDR2 is FQNEAQ (reference sequence). The CDR3 DNA reads TGTAGTTCGTCGACTAGCGGGCTCTACGAGCAGTACTTC. It translates to CSSSTSGLYEQYF. The variable domain in full, with the rest retrieved from reference TRBV7-9 and TRBJ2-7, is DTGVSQNPRHKITKRGQNVTFRCDPISEHNRLYWYRQTLGQGPEFLTYFQNEAQLEKSRLLSDRFSAERPKGSFSTLEIQRTEQGDSAMYLCSSSTSGLYEQYFGPGTRLTVT.

The chain has TRBV5-1 and TRBJ2-7; D is possibly TRBD2 (5 bases). Trimming shortened V by 2 bases and J by 4 bases, and 10 bases separated the two germline ends. This CDR3 spans 13 amino acids. Germline assignment: CDR1 SGHRS and CDR2 YFSETQ. Written as DNA, the CDR3 is TGCGCCAGCAGCTTCGGGGAAGGATACGAGCAGTACTTC. Amino acids: CASSFGEGYEQYF.

The J gene is TRBJ1-1, the V gene TRBV5-1, with 8 bases lining up with TRBD1. This CDR3 is 13 amino acids long. J lost 8 bases, V lost 1 base, and 4 bases had no gene match. Germline loops: CDR1 SGHRS, CDR2 YFSETQ. The CDR3: CASSLSGDREAFF. The DNA for the CDR3 is TGCGCCAGCAGCTTGTCGGGGGACAGGGAAGCTTTCTTT.

V is TRBV7-6 and J is TRBJ2-1, with 7 bases matching TRBD2. V shed 3 bases, J shed 8 bases, and the junction held 13 bases outside the gene matches. Germline assignment: CDR1 SGHVS and CDR2 FNYEAQ. The CDR3 sequence is 16 residues long. The chain's CDR3 is CASSLGTMAGVDEQFF. The CDR3 bases are TGTGCCAGCAGCTTGGGGACTATGGCGGGAGTGGATGAGCAGTTCTTC.

This clone turned up a few times. The rearrangement uses TRBV5-1 and TRBJ1-3; D gene uncertain. Germline V gene data show CDR1 as SGHRS and CDR2 as YFSETQ. The V and J ends lost 5 bases and 0 bases respectively, with 12 bases between them. This CDR3 comprises 15 residues. CDR3 loop: CASRDWESSGNTIYF. In nucleotides, the CDR3 is TGCGCCAGCAGGGACTGGGAGAGCTCTGGAAACACCATATATTTT.

V and J are TRBV29-1 and TRBJ1-2; 9 nucleotides align to TRBD1. The junction had 14 bases not matched to a gene; V was cut back by 1 base and J by 2 bases. The CDR3 is 18 amino acids. The germline V gene encodes CDR1 SQVTM and CDR2 ANQGSEA. DNA for the CDR3: TGCAGCGTTGAAGGCGGGACAGGGAAGGGATTGAAAAACTATGGCTACACCTTC. Encoded protein: CSVEGGTGKGLKNYGYTF. The entire variable domain, with the rest obtained from reference TRBV29-1 and TRBJ1-2, is as follows: SAVISQKPSRDICQRGTSLTIQCQVDSQVTMMFWYRQQPGQSLTLIATANQGSEATYESGFVIDKFPISRPNLTFSTLTVSNMSPEDSSIYLCSVEGGTGKGLKNYGYTFGSGTRLTVV.

The chain couples TRBV29-1 to TRBJ2-7; D possibly corresponds to TRBD2 (6 bases). The CDR3 sequence is 12 residues long. In germline, CDR1 is SQVTM, CDR2 ANQGSEA. V lost 5 bases and J 7 bases, leaving 15 bases between the germline ends. The CDR3 region is CSVLRRDGEQYF. The CDR3 DNA reads TGCAGCGTTCTGAGGCGGGACGGAGAGCAGTACTTC.

The sample holds a few counts of this clone. Other nucleotide sequences from this sample produce the same CDR3. The chain links TRBV6-5 to TRBJ2-7, with 8 bases identical to TRBD2. Germline V CDR1 and CDR2: MNHEY, SVGAGI. The CDR3 covers 13 residues. Germline trimming cut 11 bases from V and 1 base from J; bases unmatched to any gene: 7. CDR3 sequence reads: CASRTSSSYEQYF. The CDR3, as DNA: TGTGCCTCTCGGACTAGCAGTTCCTACGAGCAGTACTTC.

The V gene is TRBV27, the J gene TRBJ2-7, with D perhaps TRBD1 (7 bases). Per the germline V gene, CDR1 is MNHEY and CDR2 is SMNVEV (reference sequence). The V gene lost 5 bases and the J gene lost 3 bases, with 17 bases spanning the gap. CDR3 length: 15 amino acids. DNA of the CDR3: TGTGCCAGCAGTCCGCGGGACAGACTAGTCTACGAGCAGTACTTC. Encoded protein: CASSPRDRLVYEQYF.

The gene calls are TRBV19 and TRBJ1-3; no definite D call. V lost 3 bases to trimming and J lost 0 bases, with 12 bases between them. Germline CDR1 reads LNHDA; CDR2 reads SQIVND (reference sequence). CDR3 size: 16 residues. CDR3 region: CASSIARLNSGNTIYF. The CDR3 DNA is TGTGCCAGTAGTATTGCCAGACTAAACTCTGGAAACACCATATATTTT.

This clone occurred a few times. The rearrangement links TRBV27 to TRBJ2-7; 7 bases map to TRBD1. V shed 3 bases and J 1 base; nucleotides not matched to a gene: 3. In germline, CDR1 is MNHEY, CDR2 SMNVEV (reference sequence). The length of the CDR3 is 14 residues. The CDR3 loop is CASSFGDSSYEQYF. In DNA, the CDR3 is TGTGCCAGCAGTTTTGGGGACAGTTCCTACGAGCAGTACTTC.

The chain has TRBV21-1 and TRBJ2-5; the table's D call, TRBD1, has no DNA check behind it. TRBV21-1 is listed as a pseudogene. The CDR3 length is 13 residues. CDR3 DNA sequence: TGTGCCAGCAGCAAAGGGGCCGAAGAGACCCAGTACTTC. This sequence encodes CASSKGAEETQYF.

V is TRBV7-8 and J is TRBJ2-5; D possibly corresponds to TRBD1 (6 bases). The CDR3 extends over 13 amino acids. Trimming pared 6 bases from V and 4 bases from J, leaving 12 bases between. The germline V gene has CDR1 SGHVS and CDR2 FQNEAQ. CDR3 nucleotides: TGTGCCAGCAGTAGACAGGCCCTAGAGACCCAGTACTTC. Its protein is CASSRQALETQYF.

In its sample, this clone was seen a few times. The V call is TRBV29-1, the J call TRBJ2-3; 8 bases are shared with TRBD2. The CDR3 spans 16 residues. V trimming: 0 bases; J trimming: 6 bases; junction bases outside the gene matches: 11. CDR1 and CDR2 (germline): SQVTM, ANQGSEA. The CDR3 nucleotides are TGCAGCGTTGAAGATCCAGGGATTGGCGGGGGGGATACGCAGTATTTT. As protein: CSVEDPGIGGGDTQYF.

The chain carries TRBV5-1 and TRBJ2-5; TRBD1 matches 11 bases. V shed 4 bases, J shed 7 bases, and the junction held 12 bases outside the gene matches. The CDR3 is 16 residues long. The germline CDR1 and CDR2 sequences are SGHRS and YFSETQ. The CDR3 DNA follows: TGCGCCAGCAGCCTTGGGACAGGGGGTCCTGAGGGGACCCAGTACTTC. Translating gives CASSLGTGGPEGTQYF.

J is TRBJ2-5 and V is TRBV18; tentatively, D is TRBD2 (7 bases). This CDR3 is 16 amino acids long. Germline CDR1 KGHSH, CDR2 LQKENI. Trimming cost V 3 bases and J 2 bases, with 16 bases left between them. The CDR3 DNA reads TGTGCCAGCTCACCGATGGCGGGGGCGGTACAAGAGACCCAGTACTTC. Encoded protein: CASSPMAGAVQETQYF.